This entry lists 32 T cell receptor beta chains sequenced from one sample in a study of T cell responses to AZD1222 COVID-19 vaccine. TCRdb keeps only in-frame clones here, not all; method: immunoSEQ multiplex PCR. Of tens of thousands of clones in the sample, approximately 80% are singletons; the top ten hold around an eighth. The starting material was peripheral blood, obtained 28 days after the second AZD1222 dose. The source is an adult who received the AZD1222 COVID-19 vaccine.

This clone has just a few counts. This chain uses TRBV6-6 with TRBJ1-6; 7 bases fit TRBD1. V shed 10 bases, J shed 8 bases, and the junction held 5 bases outside the gene matches. Looked up from germline, CDR1 is MNHNY and CDR2 is SVGAGI (reference sequence). The CDR3 has 12 amino acids. As DNA, the CDR3 is TGTGCCACAGACAGGGAGGATTCACCCCTCCACTTT. The encoded protein is CATDREDSPLHF.

This clone was seen only a few times. The chain joins TRBV5-4 to TRBJ2-1; either TRBD1 or TRBD2 may fit D (5 bases each). With 4 bases removed from V and 3 bases from J, the gap between germline ends came to 14 bases. The CDR3 runs to 15 residues. Germline V gene lookup returns CDR1 SGHNT and CDR2 YYREEE (reference sequence). CDR3 sequence reads: CASSATGAGYNEQFF. CDR3 DNA: TGTGCCAGCAGCGCGACTGGGGCGGGCTACAATGAGCAGTTCTTC. The variable domain in full, with the rest retrieved from reference TRBV5-4 and TRBJ2-1, is ETGVTQSPTHLIKTRGQQVTLRCSSQSGHNTVSWYQQALGQGPQFIFQYYREEENGRGNFPPRFSGLQFPNYSSELNVNALELDDSALYLCASSATGAGYNEQFFGPGTRLTVL.

The chain links TRBV9 to TRBJ1-6; 7 positions match TRBD1. The trim removed 0 bases at V and 7 bases at J, leaving 4 bases unmatched. Germline CDR1 is SGDLS and CDR2 is YYNGEE. This CDR3 contains 15 residues. The CDR3 DNA reads TGTGCCAGCAGCGTAGGGACAGGATTAAATTCACCCCTCCACTTT. Amino acids: CASSVGTGLNSPLHF.

This chain uses TRBV6-2 or TRBV6-3 with TRBJ1-6; tentative D call: TRBD1 (5 bases). Germline values: CDR1 MNHEY, CDR2 SVGEGT. V lost 4 bases, J lost 0 bases, and 19 bases lay in between. This CDR3 spans 19 amino acids. CDR3 loop: CASSFKQEHDSSYNSPLHF. The CDR3, as DNA: TGTGCCAGCAGTTTCAAACAGGAACACGATAGCTCCTATAATTCACCCCTCCACTTT.

The V call is TRBV5-1, the J call TRBJ1-1; 8 positions agree with TRBD1. CDR3 length equals 13 residues. The germline gives CDR1 SGHRS, CDR2 YFSETQ. V was clipped by 4 bases and J by 5 bases; unmatched bases: 4. The CDR3 DNA reads TGCGCCAGCAGCGCAGGGGGCTGGACTGAAGCTTTCTTT. This encodes CASSAGGWTEAFF.

The chain couples TRBV6-5 to TRBJ2-1, with 7 nucleotides matching TRBD1. V lost 5 bases and J lost 8; bases outside the gene matches: 9. CDR1 and CDR2 from the germline V gene are MNHEY and SVGAGI. The CDR3 runs 14 residues. CDR3 sequence: CASSIRRGYDEQFF. In nucleotides, the CDR3 is TGTGCCAGCAGTATACGCAGGGGGTACGATGAGCAGTTCTTC.

The V gene is TRBV7-2, the J gene TRBJ2-1; 9 nucleotides match TRBD1. CDR3 length: 15 amino acids. The V segment lost 1 base and the J segment 2 bases; nucleotides outside the gene matches: 0. Germline V gene lookup returns CDR1 SGHTA and CDR2 FQGNSA. The CDR3 coding sequence is TGTGCCAGCAGCTTAGGACAGGGGGCCTACAATGAGCAGTTCTTC. Translating it yields CASSLGQGAYNEQFF. The full variable domain, in which reference TRBV7-2 and TRBJ2-1 provide the parts outside the CDR3, is GAGVSQSPSNKVTEKGKDVELRCDPISGHTALYWYRQSLGQGLEFLIYFQGNSAPDKSGLPSDRFSAERTGGSVSTLTIQRTQQEDSAVYLCASSLGQGAYNEQFFGPGTRLTVL.

This clone showed up many times. This sequence joins TRBV3-1 (or the pseudogene TRBV3-2) and TRBJ1-2; TRBD1 aligns across 8 bases. The CDR3 covers 16 residues. With V trimmed by 4 bases and J by 4 bases, 11 bases remained unmatched. Germline CDR1 reads LGHDT; CDR2 reads YNNKEL (reference sequence). Here the CDR3 DNA reads TGTGCCAGCAGCCGGAGAGGACAGGGCGAGGGCTATGGCTACACCTTC. Translating it yields CASSRRGQGEGYGYTF.

This chain links TRBV4-1 with TRBJ2-7; 7 positions match TRBD2. Germline CDR1 reads MGHRA; CDR2 reads YSYEKL. The CDR3 runs 15 residues. Unmatched junction bases numbered 10, after V lost 1 base and J lost 7 bases. Written as DNA, the CDR3 is TGCGCCAGCAGCCAAGTGGTAGCGGGTCCGGGAGAGCAGTACTTC. Translated, it gives CASSQVVAGPGEQYF.

V and J are TRBV14 and TRBJ2-3, with D hard to call. Trimming stripped 4 bases from V and 2 bases from J, with 10 bases between. CDR3 length equals 14 residues. CDR1 SGHDN and CDR2 FVKESK come from the germline V gene. CDR3 nucleotides: TGTGCCAGCAGCCGGGCAGAGCCCACAGATACGCAGTATTTT. This codes for CASSRAEPTDTQYF.

The V gene is TRBV5-6, the J gene TRBJ2-1; D call uncertain. Germline lookup yields CDR1 SGHDT and CDR2 YYEEEE. Trimming cost V 4 bases and J 4 bases, with 12 bases left between them. The CDR3 covers 14 residues. In DNA form, the CDR3 reads TGTGCCAGCAGCCGCCGAGAAGGTTACAATGAGCAGTTCTTC. Translated, it gives CASSRREGYNEQFF.

The chain carries TRBV4-1 and TRBJ2-7, with TRBD1 identical over 10 bases. The germline CDR1 and CDR2 sequences are MGHRA and YSYEKL. CDR3 size: 18 residues. The ends lost 0 bases at V and 6 bases at J; junction bases unmatched: 14. The CDR3 loop reads CASSQEALRDRGGSEQYF. The CDR3 DNA follows: TGCGCCAGCAGCCAAGAGGCCCTCAGGGACAGGGGAGGAAGCGAGCAGTACTTC.

This clone was picked up one time. The CDR3 loop is CAIQGTLYAFF. CDR3 in DNA: TGTGCCATCCAGGGTACGCTGTATGCTTTCTTT. The chain combines TRBV6-5 with TRBJ1-1, with a possible D match to TRBD1 (5 bases). Germline loops: CDR1 MNHEY, CDR2 SVGAGI. Trimming stripped 10 bases from V and 11 bases from J, with 17 bases between. This CDR3 is built from 11 residues.

The chain uses TRBV7-8 and TRBJ2-1; TRBD2 might be the D (6 bases). Trimming left V 4 bases short and J 0 bases short, with 13 bases between. The germline V gene has CDR1 SGHVS and CDR2 FQNEAQ. There are 16 residues in the CDR3. CDR3 DNA sequence: TGTGCCAGCAGCTCTCCCGGCGGGGACTCCTACAATGAGCAGTTCTTC. Translation: CASSSPGGDSYNEQFF.

The genes are TRBV7-9 and TRBJ1-1; D not resolved. Germline V lookup: CDR1 SEHNR, CDR2 FQNEAQ (reference sequence). This CDR3 is 12 amino acids long. V dropped 3 bases and J dropped 5 bases, with 7 bases sitting between them. CDR3 sequence: CASSFLETEAFF. The DNA for the CDR3 is TGTGCCAGCAGCTTTTTGGAAACTGAAGCTTTCTTT.

This clone came up once. For the CDR3, the DNA is TGTGCCAGCAGCTTCAGACTAGCGGGATTTCAAGAGACCCAGTACTTC. Amino acid sequence: CASSFRLAGFQETQYF. This chain uses TRBV7-2 with TRBJ2-5; 11 nucleotides align to TRBD2. V was pared by 3 bases and J by 2 bases, with 5 bases of the junction left unmatched. Germline lookup yields CDR1 SGHTA and CDR2 FQGNSA. The CDR3 totals 16 residues.

The chain is built from TRBV12-3 or TRBV12-4 and TRBJ2-2; no definite D call. The CDR3 runs to 12 residues. V was trimmed by 6 bases and J by 7 bases, leaving 9 bases between them. CDR3 coding DNA: TGTGCCAGCAGCCGGAGTGGCGGGGAGCTGTTTTTT. Translated, it gives CASSRSGGELFF.

This sequence joins TRBV30 and TRBJ1-5, with 7 bases fitting TRBD1. The CDR3 consists of 14 residues. The germline V gene has CDR1 GTSNPN and CDR2 SVGIG (reference sequence). J gave up 4 bases and V 2 bases, and 5 bases lay outside the gene matches. CDR3 sequence: CAWSLGTENQPQHF. As DNA, the CDR3 is TGTGCCTGGAGTCTTGGGACAGAGAATCAGCCCCAGCATTTT.

The CDR3 DNA follows: TGTGCCAGCAGCCACACCGGGACAGGGGGCGAGACCCAGTACTTC. It specifies CASSHTGTGGETQYF. The chain recombines TRBV6-2 or TRBV6-3 with TRBJ2-5, with 12 bases fitting TRBD1. Germline loops: CDR1 MNHEY, CDR2 SVGEGT. This CDR3 has 15 amino acids. V lost 6 bases to trimming and J lost 5 bases; unmatched junction nucleotides: 7.

V and J are TRBV11-2 and TRBJ1-2; D gene ambiguous. The germline V gene encodes CDR1 SGHAT and CDR2 FQNNGV. CDR3 length: 14 amino acids. Trimming cost V 2 bases and J 6 bases, with 13 bases left between them. CDR3 sequence (DNA): TGTGCCAGCAGCTTAAGCTACGCAGGAGATGGCTACACCTTC. The encoded protein is CASSLSYAGDGYTF.

The CDR3 nucleotides read TGTGCCAGCAGCTTTGTGGTAGGCCCGAACACTGAAGCTTTCTTT. Its translation: CASSFVVGPNTEAFF. This sequence joins TRBV5-4 and TRBJ1-1; D gene uncertain. V gave up 2 bases and J gave up 1 base, with 12 bases separating them. From germline, CDR1 is SGHNT and CDR2 YYREEE (reference sequence). This CDR3 is 15 amino acids long.

This clone appeared once. The chain joins TRBV18 to TRBJ2-5; a possible D gene is TRBD1 (6 bases). Trimming removed 2 bases at V and 4 bases at J, with 8 bases between. CDR3 size: 13 residues. Germline assignment: CDR1 KGHSH and CDR2 LQKENI. The CDR3, as DNA: TGTGCCAGCTCACCAGGGGGCCGAGAGACCCAGTACTTC. It yields the protein CASSPGGRETQYF.

The V and J genes are TRBV18 and TRBJ1-4, with 7 bases lining up with TRBD1. The CDR3 spans 16 residues. Trimming cost V 4 bases and J 3 bases; bases outside gene matches: 8. CDR1 and CDR2 (germline): KGHSH, LQKENI. Here the CDR3 DNA reads TGTGCCAGCTCACTCAATCAGGGGGTATCTAATGAAAAACTGTTTTTT. This encodes CASSLNQGVSNEKLFF.

The chain recombines TRBV3-1 (or the pseudogene TRBV3-2) with TRBJ2-7; D unresolved. The germline V gene has CDR1 LGHDT and CDR2 YNNKEL (reference sequence). The CDR3 has 12 amino acids. V was cut by 0 bases and J by 9 bases, with 9 bases left in between. This CDR3 reads CASSQDAAVQYF. CDR3 DNA sequence: TGTGCCAGCAGCCAAGATGCCGCGGTGCAGTACTTC.

As DNA, the CDR3 is TGTGCCAGCAACCTTGACAGGGGGACAGATACGCAGTATTTT. Translation gives CASNLDRGTDTQYF. The chain employs TRBV2 and TRBJ2-3, with 9 bases lining up with TRBD1. V trimming: 7 bases; J trimming: 3 bases; junction bases outside the gene matches: 5. CDR1 and CDR2 from the germline V gene are SNHLY and FYNNEI. The CDR3 has 14 residues.

Only a few counts were recorded for this clone. This chain joins TRBV5-1 and TRBJ2-5; perhaps TRBD2 as D (5 bases). Deletions cut 0 bases from V and 5 bases from J, with 14 bases between. This CDR3 region has 15 residues. The germline gives CDR1 SGHRS, CDR2 YFSETQ. The CDR3 bases are TGCGCCAGCAGCTTGGTTGGAGGAGTCGGGGAGACCCAGTACTTC. It encodes CASSLVGGVGETQYF.

The genes are TRBV7-2 and TRBJ2-5, with D perhaps matching TRBD1 or TRBD2 (7 bases each). The germline V and J ends were trimmed by 1 base and 4 bases, with 16 bases remaining between them. This CDR3 region has 16 residues. In germline, CDR1 is SGHTA, CDR2 FQGNSA. This chain's CDR3 is CASSLVWPGGAETQYF. CDR3 coding DNA: TGTGCCAGCAGCTTAGTTTGGCCAGGGGGGGCAGAGACCCAGTACTTC.

CDR3: CASSYSIGTRNTEAFF. DNA for the CDR3: TGTGCCAGCAGTTACTCGATTGGGACTCGAAACACTGAAGCTTTCTTT. The rearrangement uses TRBV6-6 and TRBJ1-1; D may be TRBD1 (5 bases). Trimming pared 0 bases from V and 2 bases from J, leaving 13 bases between. The CDR3 is 16 residues long. The germline gives CDR1 MNHNY, CDR2 SVGAGI (reference sequence).

The chain couples TRBV30 to TRBJ2-5; 7 bases are a match to TRBD2. The CDR3 is made up of 12 amino acids. V lost 0 bases to trimming and J lost 7 bases; unmatched junction nucleotides: 2. Germline CDR1 reads GTSNPN; CDR2 reads SVGIG (reference sequence). In nucleotides, the CDR3 is TGTGCCTGGAGTGTAAGCGGGGCGACCCAGTACTTC. Translated: CAWSVSGATQYF.

This chain joins TRBV12-3 or TRBV12-4 and TRBJ1-2; D unresolved. V was shortened by 4 bases and J by 2 bases, with 8 bases between the two germline ends. This CDR3 contains 13 residues. The CDR3 coding sequence is TGTGCCAGCAGTTCGGGCAGGAACTATGGCTACACCTTC. This translates into CASSSGRNYGYTF.

Regarding this clone: Additional DNA sequences in this sample encode the identical CDR3. The V and J genes are TRBV27 and TRBJ2-1; D is possibly TRBD2 (6 bases). Trimming stripped 5 bases from V and 4 bases from J, with 18 bases between. Germline V lookup: CDR1 MNHEY, CDR2 SMNVEV (reference sequence). The CDR3 is 16 amino acids. The CDR3 DNA reads as TGTGCCAGCAGTATGACTAGTGGGGCCCATTACAATGAGCAGTTCTTC. It encodes CASSMTSGAHYNEQFF.

This clone was seen a handful of times. The chain is built from TRBV11-2 and TRBJ2-7; TRBD1 is a possible D gene (5 bases). This CDR3 spans 12 amino acids. Germline-derived CDR1 and CDR2 are SGHAT and FQNNGV. V was cut by 6 bases and J by 3 bases, with 9 bases left in between. The CDR3 nucleotides read TGTGCCAGCAGAGGCAGGGACTACGAGCAGTACTTC. Translating it yields CASRGRDYEQYF.